This TCR beta chain was sequenced for a study of CD8+ T cells in alopecia areata. cDNA serving as the sequencing template came from extracted, reverse transcribed RNA. Data came from immunoSEQ multiplex PCR; TCRdb stores just in-frame clones and leaves some out. The sample contains some 98,000 clones, more than 55% of which appear only once. Germline CDR1 SEHNR, CDR2 FQNEAQ (reference sequence). The CDR3 is made up of 15 amino acids. Trimming took 1 base from V and 2 from J; bases not matched to a gene: 5. Treatment reported: oral pan-JAK inhibitor, 5-10 mg twice daily. The receptor's source is a human donor with alopecia areata. This chain uses TRBV7-9 with TRBJ2-7, with 7 bases aligning to TRBD2. The source was CD8+ T cells sorted from blood, collected at week 4, from a patient treated with tofacitinib. In DNA form, the CDR3 reads TGTGCCAGCAGCTTAGATGCGGGAGAGGCCTACGAGCAGTACTTC. Protein: CASSLDAGEAYEQYF.